The next 13 T cell receptor beta chains were all read from a single sample in a study of CD8 T cells in ankylosing spondylitis. Regarding the study as a whole: Characteristic, it appeared, of ankylosing spondylitis blood was a TCR beta motif of about eight highly homologous variants.

No antigens are known for them. Each CDR3 protein is one row after TCRdb ran MiXCR on the 5' RACE reads. Of about 90,000 distinct CDR3 sequences detected, around 8.3% appear once; the ten largest clones hold roughly 29%. Sequences were obtained from blood, either unsorted or a sorted T cell fraction (not recorded which). These receptors all come from a male donor with ankylosing spondylitis.

This clonotype came up a few times. V and J are TRBV20-1 and TRBJ1-3, with D possibly matching TRBD1 (6 bases). The V gene lost 3 bases and the J gene lost 6 bases, with 12 bases spanning the gap. Germline loops: CDR1 DFQATT, CDR2 SNEGSKA (reference sequence). This CDR3 is built from 13 residues. For the CDR3, the DNA is TGCAGTGCTAGGGGCAGGGGAGAAAACACCATATATTTT. This encodes CSARGRGENTIYF.

The rearrangement joins TRBV4-1 to TRBJ2-7; D may be TRBD1 or TRBD2 (5 bases each). The CDR3 extends over 11 amino acids. The germline V gene has CDR1 MGHRA and CDR2 YSYEKL. With 8 bases removed from V and 6 bases from J, the gap between germline ends came to 11 bases. Written as DNA, the CDR3 is TGCGCCAGCGTCGGGGCGAGCGAGCAGTACTTC. Translating it yields CASVGASEQYF.

This clonotype has at least ten counts. The V call is TRBV4-1, the J call TRBJ2-1; possibly TRBD2 for D (6 bases). V lost 4 bases and J 7 bases, leaving 17 bases between the germline ends. Per the germline V gene, CDR1 is MGHRA and CDR2 is YSYEKL. This CDR3 spans 15 amino acids. The CDR3 reads CASSPPGVSGNEQFF. The DNA for the CDR3 is TGCGCCAGCAGCCCCCCGGGGGTTAGTGGGAATGAGCAGTTCTTC.

This clonotype showed up just a few times. This rearrangement joins TRBV5-1 to TRBJ2-1; 8 bases line up with TRBD1. Germline CDR1 and CDR2: SGHRS and YFSETQ. The junction had 3 bases not matched to a gene; V was cut back by 4 bases and J by 0 bases. The CDR3 totals 15 residues. The CDR3 loop is CASSRGQDSYNEQFF. As DNA, the CDR3 is TGCGCCAGCAGCCGGGGACAGGACTCCTACAATGAGCAGTTCTTC.

This clonotype showed up many times. The chain employs TRBV14 and TRBJ2-7; D is unclear. This CDR3 contains 14 residues. V dropped 2 bases and J dropped 0 bases, with 8 bases sitting between them. Germline values: CDR1 SGHDN, CDR2 FVKESK. CDR3 loop: CASSQNGFSYEQYF. In DNA form, the CDR3 reads TGTGCCAGCAGCCAAAATGGGTTCTCCTACGAGCAGTACTTC.

A note on this clonotype: The junction departs from germline at one end; a sequencing error may be responsible. This chain joins TRBV24-1 and TRBJ2-5, with D unclear. The CDR3 sequence is 12 residues long. The germline gives CDR1 KGHDR, CDR2 SFDVKD. Written as DNA, the CDR3 is TGTGCCACGAGTGTAAACCAAGAGACCCAGTACTTC. It encodes CATSVNQETQYF.

This clonotype has at least ten counts. V is TRBV20-1 and J is TRBJ2-1, with TRBD2 matching 7 bases. V was pared by 6 bases and J by 2 bases, with 13 bases of the junction left unmatched. Germline loops: CDR1 DFQATT, CDR2 SNEGSKA (reference sequence). This CDR3 spans 16 amino acids. DNA for the CDR3: TGCAGTGCCCTAGGTCTGTGGGAGGGAGCCTACAATGAGCAGTTCTTC. It is translated as CSALGLWEGAYNEQFF.

This clonotype appeared a few times. The V gene is TRBV10-2, the J gene TRBJ2-7, with 11 bases that match TRBD1. V lost 7 bases and J lost 6; bases outside the gene matches: 17. The germline gives CDR1 WSHSY, CDR2 SAAADI. The CDR3 totals 17 residues. The CDR3 DNA sequence: TGCGCCAGCAAGAGTACCTTCGGACAGGGGGCATTTGTCGAGCAGTACTTC. This translates into CASKSTFGQGAFVEQYF.

This clonotype was detected ten times or more. The DNA for the CDR3 is TGTGCCAGCAGTTTAGAGAGGAGCTCCTACAATGAGCAGTTCTTC. It is translated as CASSLERSSYNEQFF. The rearrangement joins TRBV12-3 or TRBV12-4 to TRBJ2-1; D gene ambiguous. The CDR3 is made up of 15 amino acids. V was shortened by 1 base and J by 0 bases, with 7 bases between the two germline ends.

The V gene is TRBV12-3 or TRBV12-4, the J gene TRBJ2-7, with a tentative D call TRBD1 (6 bases). The CDR3 has 13 residues. V was clipped by 6 bases and J by 5 bases, with 14 bases between them. CDR3 sequence reads: CASSPTRGHEQYV. The DNA for the CDR3 is TGTGCCAGCAGCCCAACCAGGGGACACGAGCAGTACGTC.

In this sample, this clonotype turned up a few times. The chain has TRBV5-8 and TRBJ1-1; D is undetermined. The V end lost 1 base, the J end lost 1 base, and 8 bases lay between the germline ends. This CDR3 comprises 14 residues. Per germline, CDR1 SGHTS and CDR2 YDEGEE. For the CDR3, the DNA is TGTGCCAGCAGCTTGACGTGGGGGAACACTGAAGCTTTCTTT. As protein: CASSLTWGNTEAFF.

This clonotype was seen repeatedly, ten times or more. The CDR3 DNA is TGTGCCATTCCGGAGGGGAGTGGGTCCTACAATGAGCAGTTCTTC. Translation gives CAIPEGSGSYNEQFF. J is TRBJ2-1 and V is TRBV7-9; weak D call: TRBD2 (6 bases). Germline-derived CDR1 and CDR2 are SEHNR and FQNEAQ (reference sequence). This CDR3 has 15 amino acids. Trimming shortened V by 10 bases and J by 1 base, and 17 bases separated the two germline ends.

V usage is TRBV5-1 and J usage is TRBJ2-1; no clear D gene. CDR1 is SGHRS and CDR2 is YFSETQ in the germline V gene. The CDR3 contains 16 residues. V shed 4 bases and J shed 2 bases, with 16 bases lying between them. The CDR3 region is CASSPPRIDTYNEQFF. The CDR3 DNA follows: TGCGCCAGCAGCCCGCCGCGCATCGATACCTACAATGAGCAGTTCTTC.